This T cell receptor beta chain was captured by sequencing in a study of T cell responses to AZD1222 COVID-19 vaccine. General study points: Mostly white British, mostly female donors; authors suggested clonal diversity may be underestimated. Only 6 or 7 individuals given AZD1222 were seropositive at baseline. Spike-wide vaccine-associated CD4 TCRs dominated at 160-218 and 743-854. Sampling that yielded the repertoires occurred only after the peak T cell response.

Points on this clone: What it recognizes is unknown.

Some clones are missing from TCRdb's copy, which holds only in-frame ones; the method was immunoSEQ multiplex PCR. The sample lists about 130,000 clones; around 84% were seen once. From germline, CDR1 is SEHNR and CDR2 FQNEAQ (reference sequence). Trimming took 2 bases from V and 2 from J; bases not matched to a gene: 12. The CDR3 spans 19 residues. This chain uses TRBV7-9 with TRBJ1-3, with TRBD1 matching over 10 bases. Source: peripheral blood, taken on day 0 of AZD1222 vaccination. This TCR was sampled from an adult in good health. CDR3 residues: CASSLKGAGTGVTGNTIYF. As DNA, the CDR3 is TGTGCCAGCAGCTTAAAGGGGGCCGGGACAGGGGTTACTGGAAACACCATATATTTT.